One and the same sample provided the 5 T cell receptor beta chains below, sequenced in a study of CD8 T cells in ankylosing spondylitis. TCRdb analysed the 5' RACE reads with MiXCR anew, one entry per CDR3 protein. The repertoire consists of about 360,000 distinct CDR3 sequences, with under 15% occurring once and the leading ten covering approximately 0.99%. The sample consisted of blood, either unsorted or a sorted T cell fraction (not recorded which). These receptor sequences come from a male donor with ankylosing spondylitis or in good health (not recorded which).

This clonotype has just a few counts. V is TRBV7-9 and J is TRBJ1-2; D possibly corresponds to TRBD1 (5 bases). This CDR3 has 12 residues. Trimming took off 5 bases at V and 9 bases at J, with 13 bases between the two ends. Germline V gene lookup returns CDR1 SEHNR and CDR2 FQNEAQ (reference sequence). The CDR3 protein is CASSIRDGSYTF. The CDR3 nucleotides are TGTGCCAGCAGCATCCGGGACGGTAGCTACACCTTC.

This clonotype was found a few times. The chain couples TRBV5-5 to TRBJ2-1; 9 bases fit TRBD1. This CDR3 has 15 residues. Germline V lookup: CDR1 SGHKS, CDR2 YYEKEE (reference sequence). V was pared by 5 bases and J by 2 bases, with 5 bases of the junction left unmatched. CDR3 sequence reads: CASRGQGYAYNEQFF. The CDR3 DNA reads TGTGCCAGCAGAGGACAGGGGTACGCCTACAATGAGCAGTTCTTC.

This clonotype was seen a few times. This chain connects TRBV4-1 to TRBJ2-1; a weak D match, TRBD1 (6 bases). The CDR3 sequence is 14 residues long. CDR1 and CDR2 from the germline V gene are MGHRA and YSYEKL. Trimming stripped 3 bases from V and 13 bases from J, with 19 bases between. For the CDR3, the DNA is TGCGCCAGCAGCCAGCAACAACAGGGACCACGACAGTTCTTC. Encoded protein: CASSQQQQGPRQFF.

This clonotype appeared a few times. The chain has TRBV10-3 and TRBJ1-2; no clear D gene. With 3 bases removed from V and 4 bases from J, the gap between germline ends came to 12 bases. The CDR3 runs 14 residues. Per the germline V gene, CDR1 is ENHRY and CDR2 is SYGVKD. CDR3 sequence (DNA): TGTGCCATCAGTGAAGGGCAGGCGTTCTATGGCTACACCTTC. Translating gives CAISEGQAFYGYTF.

The table lists this clonotype with a few counts. The V and J genes are TRBV7-2 and TRBJ1-4, with D hard to call. The CDR3 length is 14 residues. V lost 1 base and J lost 8, with 11 bases in between. CDR1 is SGHTA, CDR2 FQGNSA, per germline. The CDR3 bases are TGTGCCAGCAGCTTAGTGGGGTTCGACGAAAAACTGTTTTTT. Translated: CASSLVGFDEKLFF.